This is a list of T cell receptor beta chains from one sample in a study of shared clonotypes between healthy human individuals. Here immunoSEQ multiplex PCR was the method, and the copy in TCRdb shows in-frame clones only, minus some. The top ten clones hold more than 0.1% of a sample with over 2 million clones, roughly 94% of them seen once. Sequencing input: naive CD4+ T cells sorted from blood. These receptors all stem from a man aged 18 to 35 in good health. CDR3s include the opening cysteine and the closing phenylalanine or tryptophan. A D gene is named only where the DNA matches it firmly. Clone size is given for some rows only: seen once, a few or many times, or a class if the clone is expanded.

clone_size j_call d_call v_call cdr3_aa cdr3_nt
. TRBJ1-5 TRBD1 TRBV7-2 CASSLGQGWVNQPQHF TGTGCCAGCAGCCTCGGACAGGGTTGGGTAAATCAGCCCCAGCATTTT
. TRBJ2-7 TRBD1 TRBV7-8 CASSLAGQGGEQYF TGTGCCAGCAGCTTAGCGGGACAGGGAGGGGAGCAGTACTTC
. TRBJ2-2 . TRBV2 CASSVELGGTGELFF TGTGCCAGCAGTGTAGAACTAGGGGGAACCGGGGAGCTGTTTTTT
. TRBJ1-2 . TRBV6-1 CASSPDGATGYGYTF TGTGCCAGCAGTCCCGATGGGGCGACCGGGTATGGCTACACCTTC
. TRBJ2-7 TRBD2 TRBV15 CATSRRLAGVHEQYF TGTGCCACCAGCAGGAGACTAGCGGGAGTTCACGAGCAGTACTTC
. TRBJ2-3 . TRBV7-9 CASSPSRDTGTQYF TGTGCCAGCAGCCCCTCTCGGGACACAGGTACGCAGTATTTT
once TRBJ1-1 . TRBV5-1 CASSLGDKKNTEAFF TGCGCCAGCAGCTTGGGGGACAAGAAGAACACTGAAGCTTTCTTT
. TRBJ2-2 TRBD2 TRBV4-3 CASSQEGTSGIWELFF TGCGCCAGCAGCCAAGAAGGGACTAGCGGGATTTGGGAGCTGTTTTTT
. TRBJ1-5 TRBD1 TRBV2 CASLGAGGGYSNQPQHF TGTGCCAGCCTTGGGGCAGGGGGGGGATATAGCAATCAGCCCCAGCATTTT
. TRBJ1-2 . TRBV2 CASSVGGLANYGYTF TGTGCCAGCAGTGTCGGAGGGCTAGCTAACTATGGCTACACCTTC
. TRBJ1-1 TRBD1 TRBV2 CASSGRTGWTEAFF TGTGCCAGCAGTGGTCGGACAGGGTGGACTGAAGCTTTCTTT
once TRBJ2-2 . TRBV4-1 CASSQVPNTGELFF TGCGCCAGCAGCCAAGTCCCGAACACCGGGGAGCTGTTTTTT
. TRBJ2-2 . TRBV19 CASERSNTGELFF TGTGCCAGTGAGCGTTCGAACACCGGGGAGCTGTTTTTT
. TRBJ1-1 . TRBV6-6 CASSYAARAFF TGTGCCAGCAGTTACGCCGCCCGGGCTTTCTTT
. TRBJ2-4 TRBD2 TRBV5-1 CASSLGTSGLAKNIQYF TGCGCCAGCAGCTTGGGTACTAGCGGACTAGCCAAAAACATTCAGTACTTC
. TRBJ2-7 TRBD1 TRBV15 CATSDTRTGGYEQYF TGTGCCACCAGCGATACCAGGACAGGGGGTTACGAGCAGTACTTC
. TRBJ2-7 . TRBV14 CASSQGTGPSYEQYF TGTGCCAGCAGCCAAGGGACGGGGCCCTCCTACGAGCAGTACTTC
. TRBJ1-3 . TRBV30 CARRAQGGNTIYF TGTGCCCGAAGAGCCCAGGGAGGAAACACCATATATTTT
. TRBJ2-3 . TRBV10-1 CASSENIPSDTQYF TGCGCCAGCAGTGAAAATATACCCTCAGATACGCAGTATTTT
. TRBJ2-7 . TRBV6-1 CASSAGHPLYF TGTGCCAGCAGTGCCGGACACCCCCTGTACTTC
. TRBJ2-4 . TRBV6-5 CASRVQDIQYF TGTGCCAGCAGGGTACAGGACATTCAGTACTTC
. TRBJ2-3 . TRBV28 CASSLESTGTSTDTQYF TGTGCCAGCAGTTTAGAATCTACCGGGACAAGCACAGATACGCAGTATTTT
. TRBJ2-4 TRBD1 TRBV2 CASRRRGQGADVKAKNIQYF TGTGCCAGCAGGCGCAGGGGACAGGGGGCGGACGTTAAGGCCAAAAACATTCAGTACTTC
. TRBJ2-3 TRBD2 TRBV5-4 CASSPGGLAGVTGTDTQYF TGTGCCAGCAGCCCCGGGGGGCTAGCGGGTGTCACGGGCACAGATACGCAGTATTTT
. TRBJ1-2 . TRBV2 CASSEALSGQYGYTF TGTGCCAGCAGTGAAGCGCTTAGCGGACAGTATGGCTACACCTTC
. TRBJ1-2 . TRBV5-4 CASSFPGAGYTF TGTGCCAGCAGCTTCCCCGGGGCCGGCTACACCTTC
. TRBJ2-2 TRBD1 TRBV7-2 CASSLGRQGSGELFF TGTGCCAGCAGCTTAGGGAGACAGGGGTCCGGGGAGCTGTTTTTT
once TRBJ2-2 TRBD1 TRBV5-8 CASSLPGQSSNTGELFF TGTGCCAGCAGCTTGCCGGGACAGAGCTCGAACACCGGGGAGCTGTTTTTT
. TRBJ1-3 . TRBV5-1 CASRGDSGNTIYF TGCGCCAGCAGGGGAGACTCTGGAAACACCATATATTTT
. TRBJ1-1 TRBD1 TRBV6-6 CASSSSDRVFEAFF TGTGCCAGCAGTTCATCGGACAGGGTTTTTGAAGCTTTCTTT
. TRBJ2-2 TRBD2 TRBV12-5 CASGLDSGLARHTGELFF TGTGCTAGTGGTTTGGACTCCGGACTAGCGAGACACACCGGGGAGCTGTTTTTT
. TRBJ1-4 TRBD1 TRBV10-2 CATHETGGGEKLFF TGCGCCACGCATGAAACAGGGGGAGGTGAAAAACTGTTTTTT
. TRBJ2-2 TRBD1 TRBV13 CASSIDRGTGELFF TGTGCCAGCAGCATAGACAGGGGGACCGGGGAGCTGTTTTTT
. TRBJ2-7 . TRBV5-4 CASSLRGYEQYF TGTGCCAGCAGCTTAAGAGGCTACGAGCAGTACTTC
. TRBJ1-6 TRBD1 TRBV5-1 CASSLPGTGADSPLHF TGCGCCAGCAGCTTGCCCGGGACAGGGGCCGATTCACCCCTCCACTTT
. TRBJ2-7 TRBD2 TRBV6-5 CASSYQGLAGVYEQYF TGTGCCAGCAGTTACCAAGGACTAGCGGGGGTATACGAGCAGTACTTC
. TRBJ1-1 . TRBV10-3 CAINRELNTEAFF TGTGCCATCAACAGGGAATTGAACACTGAAGCTTTCTTT
. TRBJ2-3 TRBD1 TRBV7-2 CASSLGQGPNTQYF TGTGCCAGCAGCCTCGGACAGGGACCGAACACGCAGTATTTT
once TRBJ2-7 . TRBV6-5 CASKVSGFSYEQYF TGTGCCAGCAAGGTGTCAGGGTTCTCCTACGAGCAGTACTTC
. TRBJ2-3 TRBD2 TRBV7-3 CASSISSGGAGTDTQYF TGTGCCAGCAGCATCTCTAGCGGGGGGGCCGGTACAGATACGCAGTATTTT
. TRBJ1-4 . TRBV5-1 CASSLMGWPNEKLFF TGCGCCAGCAGCTTGATGGGGTGGCCTAATGAAAAACTGTTTTTT
. TRBJ2-7 . TRBV6-4 CASRTRDVRVLGEQYF TGTGCCAGCAGGACCCGGGACGTGCGGGTCCTTGGAGAGCAGTACTTC
. TRBJ1-6 . TRBV27 CASTLGAGKAPLHF TGTGCCAGCACCTTAGGGGCAGGCAAGGCACCCCTCCACTTT
. TRBJ2-7 . TRBV5-4 CASSPPGGVRGYEQYF TGTGCCAGCAGCCCCCCCGGAGGCGTAAGGGGCTACGAGCAGTACTTC
. TRBJ2-1 TRBD1 TRBV10-2 CASSSQGAGEQFF TGCGCCAGCAGTTCACAGGGGGCGGGTGAGCAGTTCTTC
. TRBJ2-3 . TRBV6-5 CASSPGTRIDTQYF TGTGCCAGCAGTCCCGGGACTCGTATAGATACGCAGTATTTT
. TRBJ2-2 . TRBV7-9 CASSLMGQRAGELFF TGTGCCAGCAGCTTAATGGGCCAGCGGGCCGGGGAGCTGTTTTTT
. TRBJ2-2 . TRBV6-6 CASNTGTSNTGELFF TGTGCCAGCAACACCGGGACATCGAACACCGGGGAGCTGTTTTTT
. TRBJ2-3 . TRBV30 CAWSFQADTQYF TGTGCCTGGAGTTTCCAGGCAGATACGCAGTATTTT
. TRBJ2-3 TRBD2 TRBV5-6 CASSLATVSSGVTTDTQYF TGTGCCAGCAGCTTGGCAACGGTTAGTAGCGGGGTTACCACAGATACGCAGTATTTT
. TRBJ2-7 TRBD1 TRBV7-2 CASSSRDRGHEQYF TGTGCCAGCAGCTCCCGGGACAGGGGACACGAGCAGTACTTC
. TRBJ1-1 . TRBV29-1 CSVTGVGNTEAFF TGCAGCGTAACGGGAGTAGGGAACACTGAAGCTTTCTTT
few TRBJ2-7 . TRBV6-1 CASSEAGAPLEQYF TGTGCCAGCAGTGAAGCGGGGGCCCCTCTGGAGCAGTACTTC